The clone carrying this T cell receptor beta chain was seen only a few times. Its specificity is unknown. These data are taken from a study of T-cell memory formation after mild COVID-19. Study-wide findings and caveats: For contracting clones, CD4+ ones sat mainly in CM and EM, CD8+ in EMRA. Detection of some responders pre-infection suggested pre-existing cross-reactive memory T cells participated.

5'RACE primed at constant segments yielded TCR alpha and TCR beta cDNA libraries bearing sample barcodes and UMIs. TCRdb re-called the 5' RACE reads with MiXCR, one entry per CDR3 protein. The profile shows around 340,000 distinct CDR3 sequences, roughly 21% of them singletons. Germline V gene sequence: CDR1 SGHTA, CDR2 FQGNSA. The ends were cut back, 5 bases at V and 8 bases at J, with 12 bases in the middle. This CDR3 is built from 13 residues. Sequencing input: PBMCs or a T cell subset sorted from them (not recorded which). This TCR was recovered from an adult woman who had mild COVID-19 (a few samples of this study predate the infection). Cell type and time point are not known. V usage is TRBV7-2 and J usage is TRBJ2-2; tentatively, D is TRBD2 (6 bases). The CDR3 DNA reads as TGTGCCAGCAGCCCGAGGCGGGGTGGGGAGCTGTTTTTT. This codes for CASSPRRGGELFF.